This TCR beta chain was observed in a study of T cells in Graves' hyperthyroidism and ophthalmopathy. The CDR3 regions of TCR beta were amplified from RNA transcripts. RT-PCR in the first round (using the HTBI primer set) targeted the TCR CDR3. TCRdb used MiXCR to reprocess the multiplex PCR reads, holding one entry per CDR3 protein. This sample has approximately 410,000 distinct CDR3 sequences, with about 15% found just once. This clonotype was seen repeatedly, ten times or more. CDR3 length: 15 amino acids. Germline V CDR1 and CDR2: MNHNY, SVGAGI (reference sequence). V was pared by 2 bases and J by 3 bases, with 14 bases between.

The chain combines TRBV6-6 with TRBJ2-7; possible D gene TRBD1, 6 bases. The sequence derives from a young man with Graves' ophthalmopathy. The sequencing input was blood. Written as DNA, the CDR3 is TGTGCCAGCAGTTACGGGGGCAGGGTTTACTACGAGCAGTACTTC. Its translation is CASSYGGRVYYEQYF.